Below, one T cell receptor (beta chain) is given with its context. Its antigen remains unidentified. These data belong to a study of CD8 T cells in ankylosing spondylitis. Study-level points and caveats: It appeared that ankylosing spondylitis blood was characterized by a TCR beta motif of several highly homologous variants. As reported, disease-linked clones showed significant enrichment in matched ankylosing spondylitis synovial fluid. Some of the motif variants had earlier been found in reactive arthritis patients' fluid and blood. Relatively scarce in peripheral blood, disease-linked clones were CD8+.

With 5 bases clipped from V and 6 bases from J, the junction kept 14 bases outside the gene matches. The length of the CDR3 is 16 residues. CDR1 and CDR2 (germline): SGHAT, FQNNGV. With molecular barcodes, quantitative 5'-RACE was used to make the TCR beta libraries. Each CDR3 protein gets one entry after TCRdb re-called the 5' RACE reads with MiXCR. There are about 400,000 distinct CDR3 sequences in the sample; 20% to 25% occur only once, and about a sixth lies in the top ten. This sequence joins TRBV11-2 and TRBJ1-2, with TRBD1 identical over 8 bases. This sequence originates from a male donor with ankylosing spondylitis. Specimen: blood, either unsorted or a sorted T cell fraction (not recorded which). The CDR3 nucleotides read TGTGCCAGCAGCCATAGGACAGGGAATAACTATGATGGCTACACCTTC. Its protein is CASSHRTGNNYDGYTF.